The entry that follows covers one TCR beta chain sequence. Its specific antigen is unknown. No base qualities exist here, and no much larger clone lies one base off it. These data originate in a study of cytomegalovirus exposure and HLA in healthy donors (dated by TCRdb to between 2016 and 2019). Concerning the study at large: An earlier analysis of approximately 640 of the donors reported roughly 270 Gb of sequence data and approximately 110 million unique TCR beta sequences from about 179 million T cells. The study used immunosequencing to profile the T cell repertoires of hundreds of subjects and linked those repertoires to cytomegalovirus serostatus. Rather than drawing on any new phenotypic data, the later analysis identified candidate immune exposures from TCR beta sequences and the way those sequences occurred across donors. Approximately 300 gigabases of sequencing data and around 88 million unique TCR sequences made up an early release that covered approximately 620 HLA-typed donors. Alongside the repertoire data, information on donor age, sex, ethnicity and CMV serostatus was compiled. Among the roughly 410 genotyped donors, approximately 76% belonged to the genetic ancestry cluster associated with self-reported Caucasian donors. In a later analysis, previously published TCR beta repertoires from several hundred donors were re-analyzed and high-resolution HLA genotyping was added so that TCR occurrence patterns could be studied. The study was designed to test whether signatures of past pathogen exposure could be identified by cataloging public T cell receptors. Besides the first cohort of around 670 subjects, a separate validation cohort made up of over 95 different subjects was used. The number of donors typed differed by locus, with roughly 620-640 for A, B, C, DRB1 and DQB1, around 520 for DQA1, nearly 610 for DPA1, and around 450 for DPB1. High-throughput TCR immunosequencing, statistical association of individual TCRs with disease status, and machine learning were combined to predict cytomegalovirus infection status. Among 398 genotyped donors of the cohort, an average of about 240,000 unique TCR beta nucleotide sequences was sequenced per donor, of which about 18% were non-productive. To decide whether each TCR beta V gene segment behaved as functional or pseudogenic, an earlier analysis of fewer than 750 of the donors relied on high-throughput TCR beta sequencing. A later genetic analysis used genome-wide SNP genotypes for about 60% of the 666 donors, treating that subset as a discovery cohort. A handful of DR-DQ haplotypes were handled as single units for association and clustering because linkage in the cohort was strong. Every discovery cohort repertoire had been produced on one sequencing platform. Class I and class II HLA loci were covered by the typing at four-digit resolution.

Library construction relied on the immunoSEQ multiplex PCR assay. For the multiplex PCR, a mixture combining 60 forward primers for TCR Vbeta segments and 13 reverse primers for TCR Jbeta segments was used. The CDR3 region of rearranged TCR beta genes was amplified from genomic DNA with a multiplex PCR assay. The amplified TCR beta libraries were sequenced on the Illumina HiSeq System as 87-base-pair reads. In the original analysis: A later analysis counted approximately 84 million unique TCR beta chains across the 500 to 850 repertoires, and some 11 million of these chains were shared by at least two donors. To remove PCR and sequencing errors, raw reads were error-corrected and collapsed into unique sequences using a nearest-neighbor algorithm that merged closely related sequences. To assign V, D and J gene segments, CDR3 sequences were aligned to IMGT reference sequences. For a sequence to be retained, at least a six-nucleotide match to both a V gene segment and a J gene segment was required. Rearrangements were called productive when the CDR3 lacked stop codons and stayed in frame with V and J; all others were non-productive. Following IMGT convention, CDR3 was defined as the stretch from the second conserved V-encoded cysteine up to the conserved J-encoded phenylalanine. The earlier analysis of 587 of the donors excluded any sequence lacking an unambiguous match to a single V gene segment. An earlier analysis of fewer than 750 of the donors called V segments functional above 56.7% productive rearrangements and segregating when the between-donor standard deviation exceeded 5%. A statistical classification framework was built to diagnose cytomegalovirus status from the catalog of TCR beta chain sequences. In a later analysis, V and J genes were assigned by comparing TCR nucleotide sequences against IMGT/GENE-DB human TR gene sequences. The TCRdist pipeline was used in a later analysis to assign CDR3 sequences and most-parsimonious VDJ recombination scenarios. In a later analysis, each TCR beta chain was defined by its CDR3 amino acid sequence together with its V-gene family, and reads without a unique V-gene family were excluded. To address suspected cross-contamination and a sequencing artifact, a later analysis removed around 590 highly shared, low-generation-probability nucleotide sequences. For each public chain, a later analysis derived a clonal expansion index from normalized ranks of inferred template counts within each repertoire. In a later analysis, generation probabilities were computed using a VDJ recombination model fitted to out-of-frame rearrangements, and the results were checked against IGoR. Hypergeometric tests were used in a later analysis to score TCR-TCR, TCR-HLA and TCR-CMV co-occurrence, with a repertoire-size bias correction applied to the TCR pairs. False discovery rates were estimated in a later analysis by permuting HLA or CMV assignments 20 times. In a later analysis, co-occurring TCRs were grouped using DBSCAN, with TCRdist sequence similarity added in when clustering inside HLA-allele-positive subsets. Repertoires with fewer than 30,000 or more than 120,000 public chains were left out of co-occurrence clustering, as were a handful of repertoires with anomalous nucleotide sharing. This is the immuneACCESS table as TCRdb keeps it, with only in-frame sequences that have V and J called. A part of the clones is gone; compared with another copy, unresolved V genes explain less than half, and the rest is unexplained. V and J calls and clone size are as listed in that table; D and trimming were resolved from the DNA. The sample profile shows roughly 120,000 clones; 67% of them were found once. About 8% of the sample is held by the ten biggest clonotypes.

The full study reports these points: A cluster of highly shared sequence variants was judged likely to be a technical artifact of the sequencing pipeline. In a later analysis, HLA-associated TCR beta chains were found to be more clonally expanded and to have lower generation probabilities than equally common non-associated chains. A later analysis associated roughly 17,000 TCR beta sequences with specific HLA alleles at a false discovery rate of 0.05. The classifier was reported to diagnose cytomegalovirus status with high specificity and sensitivity in both the original cohort and the validation cohort. The authors suggested that the approach could potentially be extended to other disease states and immunological phenotypes. The 87-base-pair reads could not distinguish some IMGT-functional V segments, including TRBV6-2 and TRBV6-3, so those segments were excluded. Because counts were too low, some 17 rarely observed V segments, including chromosome 9 orphons, were left out of the earlier analysis of several hundred of the donors. Only TCR beta chains were sequenced in this cohort, and the absence of alpha or paired-chain data limited detectable features. According to a later analysis, parvovirus B19, influenza, CMV and Epstein-Barr virus appeared linked to several top co-occurrence clusters. In an earlier analysis of about 550 of the donors, most TCR beta V segments were observed in productive rearrangements about 87% or about 30% of the time, broadly matching IMGT annotations. When HLA alleles, especially DR and DQ, strongly co-occurred, TCR associations were difficult to assign to individual alleles. In a later genetic analysis, fewer N-insertions in productive TCRs were reported among donors in an Asian-associated ancestry cluster than the approximately 710-donor mean. In a later analysis, most CMV-associated TCR beta chains were found to appear HLA-restricted, with HLA associations seemingly driven largely by CMV exposure. According to a later analysis, TCR association rates differed among HLA loci, with DRB1 alleles showing the most associated TCRs and HLA-C alleles showing the fewest. The study gave a list of about 160 TCR beta chains associated with cytomegalovirus. An association between a missense DCLRE1C variant and V-gene and J-gene trimming of TCR beta chains was found in a later genetic analysis and replicated in an independent cohort. A few of the identified cytomegalovirus-associated TCR beta chains were confirmed in vitro to be specific for cytomegalovirus antigens. Because HLA typing was unavailable for some donors at each locus, only the typed subset was used in association tests. Correlated functional status among segregating V segments might be attributable to linkage disequilibrium, but an unknown experimental factor could not be ruled out. A further reported finding was that TCR beta sequences accurately predicted the HLA-A and HLA-B alleles for most subjects in the first cohort. While some public TCRs were present in many individuals, most TCR sequences turned up only very rarely across donors. Sequencing depth was assumed to be roughly uniform across donors in the presence/absence analyses, though that assumption may not hold. Immune exposure information for the cohort was limited to CMV serostatus.

The V end loses 3 bases and the J end loses 9 bases, and a stretch of 9 bases separates them. Its CDR3 holds 11 amino acids, cysteine through phenylalanine. Of the read, only the CDR3 DNA is kept; its 33 bases are in frame from base 1. CDR1 GTSNPN and CDR2 SVGIG are derived from the germline V gene (reference sequence). The cohort was made up of about 610 healthy bone marrow donors. Cohort members were all nominally healthy when sampled, although unrecorded immune exposures were likely present. The donor was CMV seropositive and belonged to the group of around 300 seropositive cohort members. A peripheral blood sample was provided by each donor, and peripheral blood mononuclear cells were used for TCR beta sequencing. Genomic DNA extraction from the blood cell samples was performed with the Qiagen DNeasy Blood Extraction Kit.

The origin of this receptor is a man younger than 35 in good health and CMV-seropositive. This chain is built from TRBV30 and TRBJ2-1; the D segment cannot be called with confidence. Material for sequencing was PBMCs. The CDR3 corresponds to CAWRAYGEQFF. The DNA sequence is as follows: TGTGCCTGGAGGGCTTATGGTGAGCAGTTCTTC. Reference TRBV30 and TRBJ2-1 proteins supply the regions before and after the CDR3; the full variable domain is: SQTIHQWPATLVQPVGSPLSLECTVEGTSNPNLYWYRQAAGRGLQLLFYSVGIGQISSEVPQNLSASRPQDRQFILSSKKLLLSDSGFYLCAWRAYGEQFFGPGTRLTVL.